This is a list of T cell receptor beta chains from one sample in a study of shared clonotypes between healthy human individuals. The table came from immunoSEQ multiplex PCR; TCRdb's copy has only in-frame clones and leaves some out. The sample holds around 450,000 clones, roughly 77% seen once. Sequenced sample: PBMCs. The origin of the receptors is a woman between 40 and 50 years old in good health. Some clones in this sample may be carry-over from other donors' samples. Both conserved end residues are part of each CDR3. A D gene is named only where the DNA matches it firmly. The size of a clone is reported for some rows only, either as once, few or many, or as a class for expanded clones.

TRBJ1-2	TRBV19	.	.	CASRRALRYGYTF	TGTGCCAGTCGGCGGGCCTTGAGATATGGCTACACCTTC
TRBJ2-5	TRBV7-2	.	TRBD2	CASSFRGLAVIETQYF	TGTGCCAGCAGCTTCCGCGGACTAGCGGTGATAGAGACCCAGTACTTC
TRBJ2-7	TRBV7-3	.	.	CASSLNEGSRSSSYEQYF	TGTGCCAGCAGCTTAAATGAGGGGAGCAGGAGCAGCTCCTACGAGCAGTACTTC
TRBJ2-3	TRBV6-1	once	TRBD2	CASRLAGSTDTQYF	TGTGCCAGCCGACTAGCGGGGAGCACAGATACGCAGTATTTT
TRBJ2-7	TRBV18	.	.	CASSPPAGSYEQYF	TGTGCCAGCTCACCACCGGCGGGATCCTACGAGCAGTACTTC
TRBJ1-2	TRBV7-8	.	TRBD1	CASSPGGRNYGYTF	TGTGCCAGCAGTCCAGGGGGCCGCAACTATGGCTACACCTTC
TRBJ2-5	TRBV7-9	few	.	CASSLGAGNQETQYF	TGTGCCAGCAGCTTAGGGGCAGGGAACCAAGAGACCCAGTACTTC
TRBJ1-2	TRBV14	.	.	CASSQETGSAYGYTF	TGTGCCAGCAGCCAAGAGACAGGATCCGCCTATGGCTACACCTTC
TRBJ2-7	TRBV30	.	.	CAWSVGRAYEQYF	TGTGCCTGGAGTGTAGGCAGGGCCTACGAGCAGTACTTC
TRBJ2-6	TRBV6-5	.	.	CASSYRGAGANVLTF	TGTGCCAGCAGTTACAGAGGGGCTGGGGCCAACGTCCTGACTTTC
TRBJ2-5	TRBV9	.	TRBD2	CASSVAGGLAGPQETQYF	TGTGCCAGCAGCGTAGCTGGGGGACTAGCGGGGCCCCAAGAGACCCAGTACTTC
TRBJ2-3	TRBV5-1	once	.	CASSLQGSDTQYF	TGCGCCAGTAGCCTCCAAGGATCAGATACGCAGTATTTT
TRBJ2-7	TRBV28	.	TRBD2	CASIKGGVGYEQYF	TGTGCCAGCATCAAGGGAGGGGTCGGGTACGAGCAGTACTTC
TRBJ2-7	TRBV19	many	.	CATKAGNSYEQYF	TGTGCCACAAAGGCTGGTAATTCCTACGAGCAGTACTTC
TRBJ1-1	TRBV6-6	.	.	CASSYPLGRGNTEAFF	TGTGCCAGCAGTTACCCCTTGGGAAGGGGAAACACTGAAGCCTTCTTT
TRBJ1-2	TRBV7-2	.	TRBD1	CASSTQTGLSFNYGYTF	TGTGCCAGCAGCACCCAGACAGGGCTCTCTTTTAACTATGGCTACACCTTC
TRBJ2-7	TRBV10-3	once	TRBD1	CANWDRGLAKQYF	TGTGCCAACTGGGACAGGGGATTGGCAAAGCAGTACTTC
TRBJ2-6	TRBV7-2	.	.	CASSLGGTGANVLTF	TGTGCCAGCAGCCTAGGGGGGACAGGGGCCAACGTCCTGACTTTC
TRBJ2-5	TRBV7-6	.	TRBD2	CASSPGLAGGVAQYF	TGTGCCAGCAGCCCGGGACTAGCGGGAGGAGTTGCCCAGTACTTC
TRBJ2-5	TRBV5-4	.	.	CASSLKVSGQETQYF	TGTGCCAGCAGCTTGAAAGTGAGCGGACAAGAGACCCAGTACTTC
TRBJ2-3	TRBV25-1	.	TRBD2	CASSEYVSGVTDTQYF	TGTGCCAGCAGTGAATATGTTAGCGGGGTCACAGATACGCAGTATTTT
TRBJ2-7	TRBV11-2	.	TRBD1	CASSFYRGTYEQYF	TGTGCCAGCAGCTTTTACAGGGGGACCTACGAGCAGTACTTC
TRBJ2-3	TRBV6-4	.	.	CASSGTETDTQYF	TGTGCCAGCAGTGGGACCGAGACAGATACGCAGTATTTT
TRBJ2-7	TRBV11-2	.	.	CASSFSLDSYEQYF	TGTGCCAGCAGCTTTTCCCTAGACAGCTACGAGCAGTACTTC
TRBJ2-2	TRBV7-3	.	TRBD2	CASSRSGTNTGELFF	TGTGCCAGCAGCCGTAGCGGGACGAACACCGGGGAGCTGTTTTTT
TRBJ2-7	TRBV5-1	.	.	CASSLNPGDTLAEQYF	TGCGCCAGCAGCCTAAATCCGGGAGACACATTGGCCGAGCAGTACTTC
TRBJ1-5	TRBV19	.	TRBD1	CASSFGTGGQPQHF	TGTGCCAGTAGTTTTGGAACAGGGGGGCAGCCCCAGCATTTT